Sequencing of this TCR beta chain was carried out in a study of response to subunit inactivated influenza vaccine. Findings and limits, study-wide: Each seasonal influenza vaccination, the authors suggested, recruits few new T cells.

This clonotype was seen many times. Antigen specificity is unknown. TCRdb recomputed calls from the RT-PCR reads with MiXCR, one row per CDR3 protein. The sample consists of under 750,000 distinct CDR3 sequences, 12% of them appearing once. V lost 5 bases and J lost 0, with 13 bases in between. Per the germline V gene, CDR1 is SQVTM and CDR2 is ANQGSEA. The CDR3 contains 15 residues. The TCR was taken from a man between 50 and 59 years old who received an inactivated influenza vaccine. V is TRBV29-1 and J is TRBJ1-4; D remains ambiguous. The sequencing used PBMCs from blood, collected on the day of vaccination. The CDR3 nucleotides are TGCAGCGTTCGGGAAAGGGCTGCAACTAATGAAAAACTGTTTTTT. This gives the protein CSVRERAATNEKLFF.